This T cell receptor beta chain was identified in a study of radiation and T cells in renal cell carcinoma. Using immunoSEQ multiplex PCR, the repertoire was profiled, and TCRdb retains in-frame clones only, with some absent. This table holds 100,000 to 150,000 clones, about four fifths found once. Trimming shortened V by 2 bases and J by 3 bases, and 11 bases separated the two germline ends. The CDR3 has 14 residues. In germline, CDR1 is MNHEY, CDR2 SVGAGI. Described time point: baseline pretreatment blood. Treatment noted: 15 Gy SBRT to primary tumor, nephrectomy 4 weeks later. The receptor was derived from a woman in her sixties with renal cell carcinoma. V and J are TRBV6-5 and TRBJ2-7, with TRBD1 as a possible D gene (6 bases). Sequenced material: blood, taken from a patient whose treatment included radiotherapy and nephrectomy. The CDR3 loop reads CASSYRRQDYEQYF. CDR3 in DNA: TGTGCCAGCAGTTACCGGAGACAGGACTACGAGCAGTACTTC.